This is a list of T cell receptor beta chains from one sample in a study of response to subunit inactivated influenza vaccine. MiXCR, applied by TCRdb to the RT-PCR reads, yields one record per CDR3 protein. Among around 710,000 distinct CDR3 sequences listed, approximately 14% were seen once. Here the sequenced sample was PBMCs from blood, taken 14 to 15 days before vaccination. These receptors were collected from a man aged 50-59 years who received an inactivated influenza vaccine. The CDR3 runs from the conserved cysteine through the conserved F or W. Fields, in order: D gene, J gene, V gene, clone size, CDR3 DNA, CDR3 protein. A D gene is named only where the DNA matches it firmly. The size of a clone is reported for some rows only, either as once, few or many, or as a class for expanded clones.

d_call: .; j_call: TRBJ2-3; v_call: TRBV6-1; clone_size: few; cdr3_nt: TGTGCCAGCAGTATAAGCGGGCGGCCCGATACGCAGTATTTT; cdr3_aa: CASSISGRPDTQYF
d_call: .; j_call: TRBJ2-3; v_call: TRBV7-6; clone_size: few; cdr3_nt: TGTGCCAGCAGCCCAATGGCGGCTATTGAGGAGCAGTATTTT; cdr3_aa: CASSPMAAIEEQYF
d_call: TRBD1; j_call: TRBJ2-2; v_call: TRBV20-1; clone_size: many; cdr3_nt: TGCAGTGCCTCGGACAGGATAGGGACCGGGGAGCTGTTTTTT; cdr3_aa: CSASDRIGTGELFF
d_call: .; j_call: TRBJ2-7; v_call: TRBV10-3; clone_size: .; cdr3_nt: TGTGCCATCAGTGACAGGGCAACCTACGAGCAGTACTTC; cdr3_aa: CAISDRATYEQYF
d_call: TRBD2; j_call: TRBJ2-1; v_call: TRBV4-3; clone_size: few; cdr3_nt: TGCGCCAGCAGCCAAGGCACTAGCGGGAGGGTGTTCAATGAGCAGTTCTTC; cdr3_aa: CASSQGTSGRVFNEQFF
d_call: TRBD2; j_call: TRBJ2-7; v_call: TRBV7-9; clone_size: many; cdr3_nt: TGTGCCAGCAGCTTAGGACTAGCGGGGGAGAGCTCCTACGAGCAGTACTTC; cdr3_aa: CASSLGLAGESSYEQYF
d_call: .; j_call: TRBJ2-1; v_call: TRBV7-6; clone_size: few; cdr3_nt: TGTGCCAGCAGCCCGGAGATTGCAAGGGAGCAGTTCTTC; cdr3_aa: CASSPEIAREQFF
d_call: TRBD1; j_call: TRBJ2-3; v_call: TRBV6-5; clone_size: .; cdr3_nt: TGTGCCAGCAGTTACCCGGGACAGGGGCAATCTGCTACGCAGTATTTT; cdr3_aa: CASSYPGQGQSATQYF
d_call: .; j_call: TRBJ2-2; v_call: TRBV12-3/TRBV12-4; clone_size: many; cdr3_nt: TGTGCCAGCAGTCCCGGGACTGGGGGGTTTTTT; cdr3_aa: CASSPGTGGFF
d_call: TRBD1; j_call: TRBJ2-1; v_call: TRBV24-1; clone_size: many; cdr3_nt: TGTGCCACCAGTGACGGGGACAGGGCGTACAATGAGCAGTTCTTC; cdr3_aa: CATSDGDRAYNEQFF
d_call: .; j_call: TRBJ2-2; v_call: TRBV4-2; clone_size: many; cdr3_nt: TGTGCCAGCAGCCAGCACACGAACACCGGGGAGCTGTTTTTT; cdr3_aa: CASSQHTNTGELFF
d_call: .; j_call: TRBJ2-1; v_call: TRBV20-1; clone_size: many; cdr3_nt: TGCAGTGCTAGAGATTTGGCCTGGGGTGAGCAGTTCTTC; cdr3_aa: CSARDLAWGEQFF
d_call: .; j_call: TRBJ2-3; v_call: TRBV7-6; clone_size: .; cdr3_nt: TGTGCCAGCAGCTTAGAGGGCCACGGCACAGATACGCAGTATTTT; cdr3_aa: CASSLEGHGTDTQYF
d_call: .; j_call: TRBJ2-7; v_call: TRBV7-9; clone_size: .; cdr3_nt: TGTGCCAGCAGCGATCACGGGGGGCCGAGCTCCTACGAGCAGTACTTC; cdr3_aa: CASSDHGGPSSYEQYF
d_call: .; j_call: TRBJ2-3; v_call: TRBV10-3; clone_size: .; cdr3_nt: TGTGCCATCACCGACCCCCACACGGCAGATACGCAGTATTTT; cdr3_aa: CAITDPHTADTQYF
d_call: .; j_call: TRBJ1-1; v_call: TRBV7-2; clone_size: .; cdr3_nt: TGTGCCAGCAGCTTAGGGGCAGGGGAGGCTTTCTTT; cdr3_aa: CASSLGAGEAFF
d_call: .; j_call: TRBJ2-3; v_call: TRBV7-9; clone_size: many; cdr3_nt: TGTGCCAGCAGATCAAGACTAGTTACAGATACGCAGTATTTT; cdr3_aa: CASRSRLVTDTQYF
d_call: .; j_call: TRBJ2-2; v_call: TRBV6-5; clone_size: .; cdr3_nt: TGTGCCAGCAGTTACAGGTCCAGAGGGTGGACCGGGGAGCTGTTTTTT; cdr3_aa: CASSYRSRGWTGELFF
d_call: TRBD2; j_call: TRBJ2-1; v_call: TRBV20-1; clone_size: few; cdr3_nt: TGCAGTGCTAGAGAATCTAGCGGAGGCAGCTACAATGAGCAGTTCTTC; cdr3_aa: CSARESSGGSYNEQFF
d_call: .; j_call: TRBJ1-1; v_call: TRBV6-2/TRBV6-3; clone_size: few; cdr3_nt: TGTGCCAGCAGTCCCTCGGGTGGCGGCACTGAAGCTTTCTTT; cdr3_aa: CASSPSGGGTEAFF
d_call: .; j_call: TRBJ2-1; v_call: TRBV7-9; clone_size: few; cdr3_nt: TGTGCCAGCAGCTTAGATGGGACCCAACAGTTCTTC; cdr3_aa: CASSLDGTQQFF
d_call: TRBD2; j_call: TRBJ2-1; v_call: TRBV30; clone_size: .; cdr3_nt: TGTGCCTGGGCGAATTCGCGGGAGGTCTTTCAGAATGAGCAGTTCTTC; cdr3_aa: CAWANSREVFQNEQFF
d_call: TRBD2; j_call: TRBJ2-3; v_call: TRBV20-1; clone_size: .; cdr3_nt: TGCAGTGCTGGCGCAGCGGGGAGCACAGATACGCAGTATTTT; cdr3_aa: CSAGAAGSTDTQYF
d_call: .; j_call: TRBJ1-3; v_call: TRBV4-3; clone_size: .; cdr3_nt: TGCGCCAGCAGCCTAAACCTGGGGTATGGAAACACCATATATTTT; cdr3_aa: CASSLNLGYGNTIYF
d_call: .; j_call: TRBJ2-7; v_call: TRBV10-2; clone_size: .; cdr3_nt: TGCGCCAGCAGTGAGGAAGGGAGTGCTGCTCAGTACTTC; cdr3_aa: CASSEEGSAAQYF
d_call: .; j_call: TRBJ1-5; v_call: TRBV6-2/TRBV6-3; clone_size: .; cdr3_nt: TGTGCCAGCGCCGACAGTACCGCTCAGCATTTT; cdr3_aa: CASADSTAQHF
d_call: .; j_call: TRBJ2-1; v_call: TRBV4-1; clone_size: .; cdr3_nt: TGCGCCAGCAGCCAAGAGGGGGGCAGGGGGATCAATGAGCAGTTCTTC; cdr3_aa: CASSQEGGRGINEQFF
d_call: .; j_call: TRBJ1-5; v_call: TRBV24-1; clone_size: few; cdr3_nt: TGTGCCACCAGTGACTCCGGACAGCCTTATCAGCCCCAGCATTTT; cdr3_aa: CATSDSGQPYQPQHF
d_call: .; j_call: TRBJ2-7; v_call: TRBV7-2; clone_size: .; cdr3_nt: TGTGCCAGCAGCGCCGGCACTGGATACTCCTACGAGCAGTACTTC; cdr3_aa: CASSAGTGYSYEQYF
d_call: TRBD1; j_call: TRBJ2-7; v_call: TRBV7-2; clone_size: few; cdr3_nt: TGTGCCAGCAGCTTAGGAGGGGGCAACATCGAGCAGTACTTC; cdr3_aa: CASSLGGGNIEQYF
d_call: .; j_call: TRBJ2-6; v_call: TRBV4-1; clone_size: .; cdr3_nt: TGCGCCAGCACACCAACAGGCGTACACCCCTTTGTGTTCTCTGGGGCCAACGTCCTGACTTTC; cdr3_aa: CASTPTGVHPFVFSGANVLTF
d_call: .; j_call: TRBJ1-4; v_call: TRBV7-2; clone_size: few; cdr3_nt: TGTGCCAGCAGCAACGATGGGAGGACTGAAAAACTGTTTTTT; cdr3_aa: CASSNDGRTEKLFF
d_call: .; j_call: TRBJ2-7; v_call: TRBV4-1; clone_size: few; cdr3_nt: TGCGCCAGCAGCCAAGGATTCCGTACGAGCTCCTACGAGCAGTACTTC; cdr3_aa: CASSQGFRTSSYEQYF
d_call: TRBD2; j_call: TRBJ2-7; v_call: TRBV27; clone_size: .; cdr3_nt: TGTGCCAGCAGCTCCTCTACTAGCGGGAGCTACGAGCAGTACTTC; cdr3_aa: CASSSSTSGSYEQYF
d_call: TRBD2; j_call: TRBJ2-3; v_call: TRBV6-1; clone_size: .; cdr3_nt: TGTGCCAGCACCCCTAGCGGTGACACAGATACGCAGTATTTT; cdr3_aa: CASTPSGDTDTQYF
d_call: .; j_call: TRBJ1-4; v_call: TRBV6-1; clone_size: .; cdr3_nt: TGTGCCAGCAGTGAATCTTGGATAAATGAAAAACTGTTTTTT; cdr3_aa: CASSESWINEKLFF
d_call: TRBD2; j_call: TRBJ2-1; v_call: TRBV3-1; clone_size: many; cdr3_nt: TGTGCCAGCAGCCCTTTAGCGGGGGGGACCTACAATGAGCAGTTCTTC; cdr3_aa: CASSPLAGGTYNEQFF
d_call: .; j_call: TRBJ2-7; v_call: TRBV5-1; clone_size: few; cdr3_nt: TGCGCCAGCAGCCGGGCCGCAGGGTCCTACGAGCAGTACTTC; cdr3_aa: CASSRAAGSYEQYF
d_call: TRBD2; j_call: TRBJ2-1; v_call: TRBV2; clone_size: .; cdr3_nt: TGTGCCAGCACCTACGGACTAGCGGGACGGCAGTTCTTC; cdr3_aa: CASTYGLAGRQFF
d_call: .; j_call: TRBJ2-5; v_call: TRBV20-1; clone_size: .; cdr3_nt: TGCAGTGCTAGTCCCCAGTCGTACCAAGAGACCCAGTACTTC; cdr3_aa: CSASPQSYQETQYF
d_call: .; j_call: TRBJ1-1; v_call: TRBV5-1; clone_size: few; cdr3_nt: TGCGCCAGCAGCTTGACCCAGAACACTGAAGCTTTCTTT; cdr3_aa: CASSLTQNTEAFF